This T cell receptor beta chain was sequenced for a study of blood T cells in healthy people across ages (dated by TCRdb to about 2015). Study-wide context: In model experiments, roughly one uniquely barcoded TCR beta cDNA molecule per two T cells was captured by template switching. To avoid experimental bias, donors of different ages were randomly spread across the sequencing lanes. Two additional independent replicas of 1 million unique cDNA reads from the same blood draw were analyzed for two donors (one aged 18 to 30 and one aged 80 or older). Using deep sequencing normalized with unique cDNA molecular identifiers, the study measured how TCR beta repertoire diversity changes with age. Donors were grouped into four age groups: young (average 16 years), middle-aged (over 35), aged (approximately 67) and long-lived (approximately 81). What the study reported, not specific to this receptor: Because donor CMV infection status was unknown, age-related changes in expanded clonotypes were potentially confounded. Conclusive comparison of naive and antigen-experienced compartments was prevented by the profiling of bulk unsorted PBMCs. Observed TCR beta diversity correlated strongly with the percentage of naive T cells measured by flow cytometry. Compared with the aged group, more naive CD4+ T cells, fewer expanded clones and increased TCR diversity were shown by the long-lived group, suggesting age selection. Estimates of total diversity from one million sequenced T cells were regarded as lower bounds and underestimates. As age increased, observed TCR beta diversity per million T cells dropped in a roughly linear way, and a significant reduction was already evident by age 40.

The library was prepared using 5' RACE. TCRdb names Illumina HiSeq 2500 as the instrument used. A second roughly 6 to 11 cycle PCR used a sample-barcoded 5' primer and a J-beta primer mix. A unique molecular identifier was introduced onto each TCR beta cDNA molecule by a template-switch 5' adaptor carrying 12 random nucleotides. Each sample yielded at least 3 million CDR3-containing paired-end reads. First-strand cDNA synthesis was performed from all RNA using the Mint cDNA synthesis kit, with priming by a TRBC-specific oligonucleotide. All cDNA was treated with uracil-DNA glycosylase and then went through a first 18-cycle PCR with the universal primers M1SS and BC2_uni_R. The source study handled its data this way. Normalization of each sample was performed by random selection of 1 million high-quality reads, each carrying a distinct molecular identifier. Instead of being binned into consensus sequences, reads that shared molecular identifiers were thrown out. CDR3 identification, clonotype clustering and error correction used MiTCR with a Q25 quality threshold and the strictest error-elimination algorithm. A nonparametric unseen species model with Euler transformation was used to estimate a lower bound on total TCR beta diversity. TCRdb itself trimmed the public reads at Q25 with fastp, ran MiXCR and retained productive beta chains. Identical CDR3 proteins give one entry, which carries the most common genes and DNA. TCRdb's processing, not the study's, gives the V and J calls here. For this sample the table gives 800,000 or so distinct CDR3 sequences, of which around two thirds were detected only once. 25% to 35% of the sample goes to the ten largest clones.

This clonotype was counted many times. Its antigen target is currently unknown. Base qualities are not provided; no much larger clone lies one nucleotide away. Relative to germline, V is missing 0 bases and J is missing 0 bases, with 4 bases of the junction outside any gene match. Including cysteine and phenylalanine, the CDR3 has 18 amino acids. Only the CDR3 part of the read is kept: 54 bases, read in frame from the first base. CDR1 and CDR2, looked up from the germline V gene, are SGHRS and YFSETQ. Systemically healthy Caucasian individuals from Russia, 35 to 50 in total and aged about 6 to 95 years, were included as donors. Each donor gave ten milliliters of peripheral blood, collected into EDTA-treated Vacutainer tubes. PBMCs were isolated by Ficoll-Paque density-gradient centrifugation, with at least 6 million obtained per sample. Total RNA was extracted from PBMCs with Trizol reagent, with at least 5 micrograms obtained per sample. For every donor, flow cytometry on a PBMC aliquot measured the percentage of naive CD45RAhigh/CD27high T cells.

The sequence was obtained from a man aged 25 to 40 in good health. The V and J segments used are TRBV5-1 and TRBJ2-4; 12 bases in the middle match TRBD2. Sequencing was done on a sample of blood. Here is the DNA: TGCGCCAGCAGCTTGGACCTAGCGGGGGGGATAGCCAAAAACATTCAGTACTTC. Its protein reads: CASSLDLAGGIAKNIQYF. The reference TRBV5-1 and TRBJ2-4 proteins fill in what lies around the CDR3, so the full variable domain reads KAGVTQTPRYLIKTRGQQVTLSCSPISGHRSVSWYQQTPGQGLQFLFEYFSETQRNKGNFPGRFSGRQFSNSRSEMNVSTLELGDSALYLCASSLDLAGGIAKNIQYFGAGTRLSVL.